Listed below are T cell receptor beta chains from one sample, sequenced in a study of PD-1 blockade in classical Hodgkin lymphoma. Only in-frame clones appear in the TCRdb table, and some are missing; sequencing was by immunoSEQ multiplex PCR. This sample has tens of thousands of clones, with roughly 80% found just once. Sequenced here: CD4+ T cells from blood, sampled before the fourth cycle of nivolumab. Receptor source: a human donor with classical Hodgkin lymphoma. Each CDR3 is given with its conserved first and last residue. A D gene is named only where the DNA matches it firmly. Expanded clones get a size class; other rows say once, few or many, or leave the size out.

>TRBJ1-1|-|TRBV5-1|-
CASSQNSNTEAFF
TGCGCCAGCAGCCAGAACAGCAACACTGAAGCTTTCTTT
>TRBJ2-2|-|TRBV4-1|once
CASSQVLEGPTNTGELFF
TGCGCCAGCAGCCAAGTATTGGAGGGCCCTACGAACACCGGGGAGCTGTTTTTT
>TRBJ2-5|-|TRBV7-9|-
CASRNGETQYF
TGTGCCAGCAGAAATGGAGAGACCCAGTACTTC
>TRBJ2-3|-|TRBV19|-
CASRARGVDTQYF
TGTGCCAGCCGGGCCCGAGGGGTGGATACGCAGTATTTT
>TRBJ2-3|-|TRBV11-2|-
CASSLVVFRSTDTQYF
TGTGCCAGCAGCTTAGTTGTCTTTCGTAGCACAGATACGCAGTATTTT
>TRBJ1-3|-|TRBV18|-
CASSPGISGNTIYF
TGTGCCAGCTCACCCGGGATCTCTGGAAACACCATATATTTT
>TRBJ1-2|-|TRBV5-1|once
CASSLVTDSYGYTF
TGCGCCAGCAGCTTGGTGACAGATTCCTATGGCTACACCTTC
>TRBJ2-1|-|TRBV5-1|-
CASSSWGGTDIFYNEQFF
TGCGCCAGCAGCTCGTGGGGCGGGACCGATATTTTCTACAATGAGCAGTTCTTC
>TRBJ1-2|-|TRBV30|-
CAWGGRAWSYGYTF
TGTGCCTGGGGGGGCAGGGCGTGGAGCTATGGCTACACCTTC
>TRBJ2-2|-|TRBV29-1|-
CSVGGLRGTGELFF
TGCAGCGTTGGGGGTTTACGTGGCACCGGGGAGCTGTTTTTT
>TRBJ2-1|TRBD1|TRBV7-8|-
CASSLERGQQFF
TGTGCCAGCAGCTTAGAAAGGGGGCAGCAGTTCTTC
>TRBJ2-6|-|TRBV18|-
CASSPPGGAGANVLTF
TGTGCCAGCTCACCACCGGGCGGGGCTGGGGCCAACGTCCTGACTTTC
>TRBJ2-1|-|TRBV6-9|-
CARTYHEQFF
TGTGCCCGCACATACCATGAGCAGTTCTTC
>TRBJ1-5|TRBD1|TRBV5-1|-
CASSEGQGMSQPQHF
TGCGCCAGCAGCGAAGGACAGGGAATGAGTCAGCCCCAGCATTTT
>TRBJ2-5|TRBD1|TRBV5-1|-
CASSLGRGQSETQYF
TGCGCCAGCAGCTTGGGAAGGGGGCAGTCAGAGACCCAGTACTTC
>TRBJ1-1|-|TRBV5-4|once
CASREGPSAAEAFF
TGTGCCAGCAGGGAGGGACCGTCTGCGGCTGAAGCTTTCTTT
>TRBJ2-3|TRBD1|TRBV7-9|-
CASCPGDSISDTQYF
TGTGCCAGCTGTCCCGGGGACAGTATATCAGATACGCAGTATTTT
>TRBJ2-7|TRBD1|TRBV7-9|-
CASSQTTGAVEQYF
TGTGCCAGCAGCCAGACGACAGGGGCGGTCGAGCAGTACTTC
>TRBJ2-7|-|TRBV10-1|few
CASSESGHNSYEQYF
TGCGCCAGCAGTGAGTCGGGACACAACTCCTACGAGCAGTACTTC
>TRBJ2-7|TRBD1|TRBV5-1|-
CASRVRFGDRGNEQYF
TGCGCCAGCAGAGTCCGCTTTGGGGACAGGGGTAACGAGCAGTACTTC
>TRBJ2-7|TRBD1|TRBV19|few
CASSYGTGLTYEQYF
TGTGCCAGTAGTTACGGGACAGGACTTACCTACGAGCAGTACTTC
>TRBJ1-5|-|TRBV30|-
CAWRGGDGQPQHF
TGTGCCTGGAGAGGAGGGGATGGGCAGCCCCAGCATTTT
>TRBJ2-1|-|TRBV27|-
CASSFLGASYNEQFF
TGTGCCAGCAGTTTTTTGGGGGCGAGCTACAATGAGCAGTTCTTC
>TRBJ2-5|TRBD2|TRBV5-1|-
CASSLNTGTSGETQYF
TGCGCCAGCAGCTTGAACACCGGGACTAGCGGGGAGACCCAGTACTTC
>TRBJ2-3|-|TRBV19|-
CASSKGFALANTQYF
TGTGCCAGTAGTAAGGGATTTGCCCTCGCAAATACGCAGTATTTT
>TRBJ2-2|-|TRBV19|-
CASSIVGGRAGELFF
TGTGCCAGTAGTATAGTGGGGGGCCGGGCCGGGGAGCTGTTTTTT
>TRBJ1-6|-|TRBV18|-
CASSLSGYNSPLHF
TGTGCCAGCTCGCTCTCGGGGTATAATTCACCCCTCCACTTT
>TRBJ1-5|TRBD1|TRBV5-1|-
CASSLTGDSNQPQHF
TGCGCCAGCAGCTTGACAGGGGATAGCAATCAGCCCCAGCATTTT
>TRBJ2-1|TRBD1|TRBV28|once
CASSRTGLPYNEQFF
TGTGCCAGCAGTCGGACAGGGCTTCCTTACAATGAGCAGTTCTTC
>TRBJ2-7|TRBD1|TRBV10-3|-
CAISESTGGLPYEQYF
TGTGCCATCAGTGAGTCCACAGGGGGATTGCCCTACGAGCAGTACTTC
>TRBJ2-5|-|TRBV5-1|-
CASSLGQGMETQYF
TGCGCCAGCAGCTTGGGGCAGGGGATGGAGACCCAGTACTTC
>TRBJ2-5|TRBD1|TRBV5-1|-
CASSSSGGPGQETQYF
TGCGCCAGCAGCTCGTCAGGGGGCCCGGGACAAGAGACCCAGTACTTC
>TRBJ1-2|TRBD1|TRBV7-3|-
CASSPGQGYTF
TGTGCCAGCAGCCCGGGACAGGGGTACACCTTC
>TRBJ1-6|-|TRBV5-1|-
CASRGQNNSPLHF
TGCGCCAGCAGAGGACAGAATAATTCACCCCTCCACTTT
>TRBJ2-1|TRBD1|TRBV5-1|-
CASTRDPGTGMAGMEQFF
TGCGCCAGCACTAGAGACCCCGGGACAGGGATGGCGGGAATGGAGCAGTTCTTC
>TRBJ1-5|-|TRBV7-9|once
CASSFLTQPQHF
TGTGCCAGCAGCTTCTTAACGCAGCCCCAGCATTTT
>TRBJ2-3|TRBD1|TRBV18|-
CASSGQEQGAGDTQYF
TGTGCCAGCTCGGGCCAGGAGCAGGGGGCAGGAGATACGCAGTATTTT
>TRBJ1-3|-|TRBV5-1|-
CASSLARTSTDTIYF
TGCGCCAGCAGCTTGGCCCGTACATCAACGGACACCATATATTTT
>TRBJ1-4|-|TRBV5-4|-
CASSSGQSNEKLFF
TGTGCCAGCAGCTCCGGACAGTCTAATGAAAAACTGTTTTTT
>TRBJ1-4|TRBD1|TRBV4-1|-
CASSQEPFTTGPREKLFF
TGCGCCAGCAGCCAAGAGCCCTTTACGACAGGGCCAAGGGAAAAACTGTTTTTT
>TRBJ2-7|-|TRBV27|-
CASSLSGSYEQYF
TGTGCCAGCAGTCTCTCGGGGTCCTACGAGCAGTACTTC
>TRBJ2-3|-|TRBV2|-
CASRRGGGDTQYF
TGTGCCAGTCGTAGGGGGGGAGGAGATACGCAGTATTTT
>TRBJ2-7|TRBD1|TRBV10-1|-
CASSESRGQGYEQYF
TGCGCCAGCAGTGAGAGTAGGGGACAGGGATACGAGCAGTACTTC
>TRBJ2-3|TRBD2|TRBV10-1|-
CASSEGDYTDTQYF
TGCGCCAGCAGTGAGGGGGACTACACAGATACGCAGTATTTT
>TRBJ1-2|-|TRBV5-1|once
CASSLEVPNYGYTF
TGCGCCAGCAGCTTGGAAGTACCTAACTATGGCTACACCTTC
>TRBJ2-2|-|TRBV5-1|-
CASRLSVPNTGELFF
TGCGCCAGCCGGCTTTCAGTCCCGAACACCGGGGAGCTGTTTTTT
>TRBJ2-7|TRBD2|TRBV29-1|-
CSVGGYRTSGGSSLGEQYF
TGCAGCGTTGGCGGGTATCGGACTAGCGGGGGGTCCTCCCTCGGCGAGCAGTACTTC
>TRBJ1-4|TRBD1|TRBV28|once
CASISTGEVLFF
TGTGCCAGCATCTCTACAGGGGAGGTGCTGTTTTTT
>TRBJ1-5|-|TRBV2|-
CASSDKGRNQPQHF
TGTGCCAGCAGTGACAAGGGCAGAAATCAGCCCCAGCATTTT